What follows are 9 T cell receptor beta chains derived from one specimen sequenced in a study of tumor and adjacent non-tumor tissue in lung cancer. Three rounds of nested PCR, following a modified ARM-PCR protocol, produced the TCRbeta library. TCRdb analysed the multiplex PCR reads with MiXCR anew, one entry per CDR3 protein. The data hold 60,000 to 90,000 distinct CDR3 sequences, with roughly 70% observed a single time. No cell sorting was done before RNA was extracted from the tissue. The normal lung tissue was taken more than 3 cm from the tumor edge. Material: distant non-tumor lung tissue. The receptors derive from a woman in her forties or fifties with non-small cell lung cancer.

Concerning this clonotype: A read error may produce the germline difference seen at one junction end. Here the CDR3 reads CSARDHQSQWGLYSPLYF. In nucleotides, the CDR3 is TGCAGTGCTAGAGATCATCAGTCACAGTGGGGGCTATATTCACCCCTCTACTTT. This sequence joins TRBV20-1 and TRBJ1-6, with D maybe TRBD1 (6 bases). Looked up from germline, CDR1 is DFQATT and CDR2 is SNEGSKA (reference sequence). The CDR3 contains 18 residues.

Concerning this clonotype: The junction does not match germline at one end; this may be a read error. This sequence joins TRBV11-2 and TRBJ2-7; a possible D gene is TRBD2 (5 bases). Germline values: CDR1 SGHAT, CDR2 FQNNGV. CDR3 size: 15 residues. The CDR3 sequence is CATSGRAGVSYEQYF. The CDR3 DNA follows: TGTGCCACCAGCGGAAGAGCAGGTGTGTCCTACGAGCAGTATTTC.

The chain uses TRBV5-1 and TRBJ2-7; the match to TRBD1 covers 9 bases. Germline loops: CDR1 SGHRS, CDR2 YFSETQ. V was pared by 4 bases and J by 2 bases, with 4 bases of the junction left unmatched. The CDR3 runs 14 residues. The CDR3 DNA follows: TGCGCCAGCAGCAGATGGGACAGGGCCTACGAGCAGTACTTC. Its translation is CASSRWDRAYEQYF.

As regards this clonotype: With a much larger clone just one base away, this may be a read error. The chain links TRBV20-1 to TRBJ2-5, with no clear D. Looked up from germline, CDR1 is DFQATT and CDR2 is SNEGSKA (reference sequence). The CDR3 has 12 amino acids. CDR3 sequence: CGASYNSETQYF. The CDR3 DNA reads as TGCGGTGCTAGTTATAATTCGGAGACCCAGTACTTC.

A word on this clonotype: One end of the junction fails to match germline, which may point to a read error. CDR3 protein: CASRQDRYGANTEAFF. DNA for the CDR3: TGCGCCAGCAGACAAGATCGTTACGGGGCGAACACTGAGGCTTTCTTT. V gene TRBV4-1 combines with J gene TRBJ1-1, with D perhaps matching TRBD1 (5 bases). The CDR3 sequence is 16 residues long. Germline-derived CDR1 and CDR2 are MGHRA and YSYEKL.

This clonotype was detected ten times or more. The chain couples TRBV12-3 or TRBV12-4 to TRBJ2-5; 13 bases map to TRBD2. The CDR3 covers 15 residues. V was clipped by 5 bases and J by 4 bases; unmatched bases: 4. CDR3 in DNA: TGTGCCAGCAGTCCGGGACTAGCGGGAACAGAGACCCAGTACTTC. Amino acid sequence: CASSPGLAGTETQYF.

V usage is TRBV20-1 and J usage is TRBJ2-4; 9 bases match TRBD2. This CDR3 spans 15 amino acids. Germline values: CDR1 DFQATT, CDR2 SNEGSKA (reference sequence). The V gene end was trimmed by 5 bases and the J gene end by 12 bases; junction bases not matched to a gene: 17. CDR3 in amino acids: CSASSSSSGVGSQYF. The CDR3 nucleotides are TGCAGTGCTTCATCCTCGTCTAGCGGGGTCGGGTCTCAGTACTTC.

This clonotype came up a few times. A much larger clone lies a single base off, so this may be a read error. The chain has TRBV20-1 and TRBJ1-1; D not resolved. The CDR3 consists of 9 residues. Germline V lookup: CDR1 DFQATT, CDR2 SNEGSKA (reference sequence). In nucleotides, the CDR3 is TGCAGTGCTACCTATGAAGCTTCCTTT. Its translation is CSATYEASF.

This clonotype has a single count. The junction and the germline gene differ at one end; a read error may be behind it. This chain joins TRBV11-2 and TRBJ2-1; D is unresolved. The CDR3 is made up of 13 amino acids. Germline V lookup: CDR1 SGHAT, CDR2 FQNNGV. The CDR3 DNA sequence: TGTGCCAGCAGCCTCAACAACAACAATGAGCACTTATTC. It encodes CASSLNNNNEHLF. Together with reference TRBV11-2 and TRBJ2-1, the CDR3 gives the full variable domain: EAGVAQSPRYKIIEKRQSVAFWCNPISGHATLYWYQQILGQGPKLLIQFQNNGVVDDSQLPKDRFSAERLKGVDSTLKIQPAKLEDSAVYLCASSLNNNNEHLFGPGTRLTVL.